This T cell receptor beta chain derives from a study of T-cell reconstitution after alpha-beta-depleted transplantation in children (dated by TCRdb to about 2016). Some background on the complete study: T-cell immune reconstitution after TCRalphabeta/CD19-depleted allogeneic hematopoietic cell transplantation in children was quantitatively tracked in the study by means of TCR repertoire profiling. Study-level results and caveats: About two months after transplant, the apparently early recovery of alphabetaT-cell counts reportedly depended on just several hundred clones that had expanded rapidly and came from non-depleted graft cells. The frequencies of hyperexpanded clones fell over the following months, and after one year, T-cell counts and TCRbeta diversity were mostly attributed to newly produced T cells. The high TCRbeta diversity at day 60 in some patients was ascribed to recipient T cells and intrathymic progenitors that had survived conditioning.

The method behind the library was PCR. Sequencing was performed on an Illumina HiSeq 2500. To normalize quantification of the TCRbeta repertoire, the TCR libraries were built with molecular barcoding that relied on unique molecular identifiers. Using fastp trimming at Q25 and MiXCR clonotype assembly, TCRdb reanalyzed the public sequencing data and kept in-frame beta chains. CDR3 protein sequences are deduplicated, and each keeps its most common genes and DNA. In all, the sample holds 670,000 or so distinct CDR3 sequences, and less than 15% of those were seen once. The ten most abundant clones make up around 0.8% of the sample. The sample holds many counts of this clonotype. Its antigen specificity is not known. No base quality values were provided; no much bigger clone lies one nucleotide off. V sheds 6 bases and J sheds 2 bases, leaving 7 bases between their ends. According to the germline V gene, CDR1 reads SNHLY and CDR2 reads FYNNEI. The CDR3 measures 13 amino acids from cysteine to phenylalanine. The only DNA kept is the CDR3, 39 bases in frame from the first base.

The intended sense of this specimen's treatment or condition label: allogeneic hematopoietic cell transplantation with graft depleted of TCRalphabeta T cells and CD19 B cells. The children who served as transplant recipients had been given grafts of TCRalphabeta/CD19-depleted allogeneic hematopoietic cells. This receptor was identified in a girl between 2 and 10 years old with congenital amegakaryocytic thrombocytopenia, due to receive a stem cell transplant. Source: PBMCs, taken before TCRalphabeta/CD19-depleted stem cell transplant. The V and J genes are TRBV2 and TRBJ2-2; the D gene identity is not certain. The nucleotides read TGTGCCAGCAGGGACCATAACACCGGGGAGCTGTTTTTT. This codes for CASRDHNTGELFF.